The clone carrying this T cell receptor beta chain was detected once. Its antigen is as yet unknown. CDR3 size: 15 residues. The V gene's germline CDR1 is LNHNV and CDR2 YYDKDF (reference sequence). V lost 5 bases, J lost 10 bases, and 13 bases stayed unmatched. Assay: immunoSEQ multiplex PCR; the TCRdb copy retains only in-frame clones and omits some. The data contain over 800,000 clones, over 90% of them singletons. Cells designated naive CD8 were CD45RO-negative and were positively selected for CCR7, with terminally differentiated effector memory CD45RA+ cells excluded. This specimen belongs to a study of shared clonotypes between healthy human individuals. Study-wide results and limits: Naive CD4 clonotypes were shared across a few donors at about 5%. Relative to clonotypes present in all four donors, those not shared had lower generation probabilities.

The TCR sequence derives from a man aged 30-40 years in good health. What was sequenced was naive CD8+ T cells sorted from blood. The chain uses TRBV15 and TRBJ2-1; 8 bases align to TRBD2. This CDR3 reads CATSATSGPLGEQFF. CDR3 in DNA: TGTGCCACCAGCGCTACTAGCGGCCCCCTGGGGGAGCAGTTCTTC. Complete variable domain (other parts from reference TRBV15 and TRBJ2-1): DAMVIQNPRYQVTQFGKPVTLSCSQTLNHNVMYWYQQKSSQAPKLLFHYYDKDFNNEADTPDNFQSRRPNTSFCFLDIRSPGLGDTAMYLCATSATSGPLGEQFFGPGTRLTVL.